These T cell receptor beta chains were read from a single sample in a study of OX40 agonist ivuxolimab in advanced cancers. Measured with immunoSEQ multiplex PCR; TCRdb has only the in-frame clones, and not every one. The table has 20,000 to 25,000 clones, around three quarters seen once. Sequenced here: CD4+ or CD8+ T cells sorted from blood, sampled in a trial of the OX40 agonist ivuxolimab. These receptors were obtained from an adult with an advanced solid tumor such as melanoma, head and neck, liver or kidney cancer. Both conserved end residues are part of each CDR3. D genes are given only for firm matches. Size values are once, few and many counts, or a class for expanded clones, and some rows have none.

>TRBV9|TRBJ1-2|.|.
TGTGCCAGCAGCCCCCCCACGAGACGGGACACCAAGAACTATGGCTACACCTTC
CASSPPTRRDTKNYGYTF
>TRBV6-5|TRBJ2-7|.|TRBD2
TGTGCCAGCAGTTACCTGGGACTAGCTTACGAGCAGTACTTC
CASSYLGLAYEQYF
>TRBV28|TRBJ2-1|.|.
TGTGCCAGCAGTTTAGGCGGGGGCCTTTCTGTTGAGCAGTTCTTC
CASSLGGGLSVEQFF
>TRBV19|TRBJ1-5|.|.
TGTGCCAGTAGTGCCGCCCTACTACAGGTCGTGATCGGGGAGTGGCCCCAGCATTTT
CASSAALLQVVIGEWPQHF
>TRBV6-1|TRBJ2-7|.|.
TGTGCCAGCAGTGACGACAGTCTGAATTCCTACGAGCAGTACTTC
CASSDDSLNSYEQYF
>TRBV4-3|TRBJ1-2|.|.
TGCGCCAGCAGCCAAGAGGAGGGCTCCTCTTTTGGCTACACCTTC
CASSQEEGSSFGYTF
>TRBV15|TRBJ2-7|.|TRBD2
TGTGCCACCAGCAGAGGCGGGGGGGCGAGTGAGCAGTACTTC
CATSRGGGASEQYF
>TRBV11-1|TRBJ1-6|.|TRBD1
TGTGCCAGCAGCTTAGCGGCCACAGGGGGCAATTCACCCCTCCACTTT
CASSLAATGGNSPLHF
>TRBV29-1|TRBJ1-3|.|.
TGCAGCGCCCCCGACCCGACGGACGGAAACACCATATATTTT
CSAPDPTDGNTIYF
>TRBV14|TRBJ1-6|many|TRBD1
TGTGCCAGCAGCCAAGTGACAGGGGGTCGGTCACCCCTCCACTTT
CASSQVTGGRSPLHF
>TRBV7-9|TRBJ2-1|.|.
TGTGCCAGCAGCCCGCCTGGTACCTCCTACAATGAGCAGTTCTTC
CASSPPGTSYNEQFF
>TRBV7-9|TRBJ2-1|medium-sized|.
TGTGCCAGCAGCCAATACCCAGCGTGGGGATTAAATGAGCAGTTCTTC
CASSQYPAWGLNEQFF
>TRBV9|TRBJ2-7|once|.
TGTGCCAGCAGCCGTGCCGGGGGCGAGCAGTACTTC
CASSRAGGEQYF
>TRBV7-9|TRBJ1-5|medium-sized|TRBD1
TGTGCCAGCAGCTTAGGTAGCGCTGGACAGGGACGGCAGCCCCAGCATTTT
CASSLGSAGQGRQPQHF
>TRBV2|TRBJ2-1|.|.
TGTGCCAGCAGTGCTGACAGCTACTACAATGAGCAGTTCTTC
CASSADSYYNEQFF
>TRBV9|TRBJ2-5|once|TRBD1
TGTGCCAGCAGCGTCTCCAGGACAGGATCGAAAGAGACCCAGTACTTC
CASSVSRTGSKETQYF
>TRBV7-9|TRBJ1-4|medium-sized|.
TGTGCCAGCAGCCCCCGGTTGGATGAAAAACTGTTTTTT
CASSPRLDEKLFF
>TRBV9|TRBJ2-3|.|.
TGTGCCAGCACAGGGGGGAGCACAGATACGCAGTATTTT
CASTGGSTDTQYF
>TRBV5-5|TRBJ1-2|.|TRBD1
TGTGCCAGCAGCGTCCGGGACAGGGCCTATGGCTACACCTTC
CASSVRDRAYGYTF
>TRBV18|TRBJ2-1|.|TRBD2
TGTGCCAGCTCACCAACCGAACTAGCGGGGGGGCTTTTACTTAATGAGCAGTTCTTC
CASSPTELAGGLLLNEQFF
>TRBV29-1|TRBJ2-7|once|TRBD1
TGCAGCGTTGAAGGGACAGGGGTTTATGGCGAGCAGTACTTC
CSVEGTGVYGEQYF
>TRBV19|TRBJ2-3|.|.
TGTGCCAGTAGTCAGGGAGGCACAGATACGCAGTATTTT
CASSQGGTDTQYF
>TRBV7-3|TRBJ1-3|.|.
TGTGCCAGCAGCTTAGTGGCAGGGGACTACTCTGGAAACACCATATATTTT
CASSLVAGDYSGNTIYF
>TRBV6-5|TRBJ2-3|.|.
TGTGCCAGCAGTTACTCGGGACGGATAAGCACAGATACGCAGTATTTT
CASSYSGRISTDTQYF
>TRBV4-3|TRBJ2-7|.|.
TGCGCCAGCAGCCAAGATACTGGCAGGGCCTACGAGCAGTACTTC
CASSQDTGRAYEQYF
>TRBV2|TRBJ1-2|.|TRBD1
TGTGCCAGGGAGACAGGGGGTCTCTATGGCTACACCTTC
CARETGGLYGYTF
>TRBV28|TRBJ1-1|.|.
TGTGCCAGCATTCGACGGGGGGGAACTGAAGCTTTCTTT
CASIRRGGTEAFF
>TRBV11-2|TRBJ1-3|.|.
TGTGCCAGCACCTTAATGGGACTCCACTCTGGAAACACCATATATTTT
CASTLMGLHSGNTIYF
>TRBV7-3|TRBJ2-1|.|TRBD1
TGTGCCAGCAGCGGACAGGGGCACAATGAGCAGTTCTTC
CASSGQGHNEQFF